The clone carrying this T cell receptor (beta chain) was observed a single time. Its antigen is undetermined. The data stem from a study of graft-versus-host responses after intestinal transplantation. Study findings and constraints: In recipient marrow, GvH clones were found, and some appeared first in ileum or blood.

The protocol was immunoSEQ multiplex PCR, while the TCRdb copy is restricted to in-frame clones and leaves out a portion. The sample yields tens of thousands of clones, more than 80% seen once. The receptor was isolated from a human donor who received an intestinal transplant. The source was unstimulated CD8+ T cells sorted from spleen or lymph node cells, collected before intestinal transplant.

The CDR3 DNA follows: TGTGCCAGCAGCGCCCCACAGGGGCTTGGCCACCAAGAGACCCAGTACTTC. Translated: CASSAPQGLGHQETQYF. This sequence joins TRBV9 and TRBJ2-5; 7 bases are shared with TRBD1. This CDR3 comprises 17 residues. The germline gives CDR1 SGDLS, CDR2 YYNGEE. The junction had 11 bases not matched to a gene; V was cut back by 3 bases and J by 0 bases.